This TCR beta chain was documented in a study of CD8 T cells in ankylosing spondylitis. Study-level findings and limits: Earlier authors reported some of these motif variants in reactive arthritis synovial fluid and blood. Blood from ankylosing spondylitis patients appeared to carry a characteristic roughly eight-variant TCR beta motif.

Libraries for TCR beta were made by quantitative 5'-RACE with molecular barcodes. TCRdb itself ran the 5' RACE reads through MiXCR, one entry per CDR3 protein. The profile shows about 460,000 distinct CDR3 sequences, approximately 5.3% of them singletons. A word on this clonotype: Its antigen is unidentified.

This CDR3 comprises 13 residues. Trimming shortened V by 7 bases and J by 8 bases, and 18 bases separated the two germline ends. Germline V gene data show CDR1 as SQVTM and CDR2 as ANQGSEA. This clonotype was obtained from a male donor with ankylosing spondylitis. The chain carries TRBV29-1 and TRBJ2-1; D ambiguous. Sequencing was done on a sample of blood, either unsorted or a sorted T cell fraction (not recorded which). The CDR3 nucleotides are TGCAGCGCGTGGACCCGGTTATTAGATGAGCAGTTCTTC. Protein: CSAWTRLLDEQFF.